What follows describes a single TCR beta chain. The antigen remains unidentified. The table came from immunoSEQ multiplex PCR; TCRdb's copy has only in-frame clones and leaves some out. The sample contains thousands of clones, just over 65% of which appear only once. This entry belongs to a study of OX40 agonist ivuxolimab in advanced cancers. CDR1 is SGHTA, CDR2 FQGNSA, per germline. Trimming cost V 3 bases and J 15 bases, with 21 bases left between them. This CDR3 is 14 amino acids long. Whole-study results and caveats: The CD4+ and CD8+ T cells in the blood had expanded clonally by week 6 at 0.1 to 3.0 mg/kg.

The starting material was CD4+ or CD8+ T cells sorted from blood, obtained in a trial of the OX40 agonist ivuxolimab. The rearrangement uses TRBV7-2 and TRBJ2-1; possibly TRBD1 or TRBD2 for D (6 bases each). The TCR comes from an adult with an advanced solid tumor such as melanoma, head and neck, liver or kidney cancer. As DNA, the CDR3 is TGTGCCAGCAGCTTGATACAGGGAGGACTTCTTGGGTTCTTC. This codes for CASSLIQGGLLGFF.